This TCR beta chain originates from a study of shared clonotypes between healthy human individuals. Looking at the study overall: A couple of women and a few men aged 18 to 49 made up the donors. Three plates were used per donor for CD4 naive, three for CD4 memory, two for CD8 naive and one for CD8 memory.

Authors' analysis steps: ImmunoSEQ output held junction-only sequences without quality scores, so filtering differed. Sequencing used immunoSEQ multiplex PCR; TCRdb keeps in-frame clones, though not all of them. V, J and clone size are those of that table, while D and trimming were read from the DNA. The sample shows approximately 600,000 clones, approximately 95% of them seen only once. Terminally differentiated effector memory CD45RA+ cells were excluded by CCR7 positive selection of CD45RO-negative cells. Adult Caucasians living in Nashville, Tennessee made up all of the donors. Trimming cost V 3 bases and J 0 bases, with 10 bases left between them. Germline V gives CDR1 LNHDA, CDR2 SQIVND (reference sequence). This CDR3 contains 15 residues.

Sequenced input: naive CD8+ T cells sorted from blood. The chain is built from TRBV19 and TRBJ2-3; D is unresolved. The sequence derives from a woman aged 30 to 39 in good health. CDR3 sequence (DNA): TGTGCCAGTAGTATCGCAGTTACTAGCACAGATACGCAGTATTTT. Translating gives CASSIAVTSTDTQYF.